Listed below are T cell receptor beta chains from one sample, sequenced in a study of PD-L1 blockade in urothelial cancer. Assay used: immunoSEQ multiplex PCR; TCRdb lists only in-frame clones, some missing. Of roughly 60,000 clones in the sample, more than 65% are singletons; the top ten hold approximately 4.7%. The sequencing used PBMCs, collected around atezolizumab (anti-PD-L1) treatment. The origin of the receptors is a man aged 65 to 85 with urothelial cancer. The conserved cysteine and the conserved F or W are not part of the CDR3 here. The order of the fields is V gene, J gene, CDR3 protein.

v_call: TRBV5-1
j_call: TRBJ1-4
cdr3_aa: ASRLTGGVDEKLF

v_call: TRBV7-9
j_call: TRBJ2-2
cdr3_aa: ASSFSGTSGGLTGELF

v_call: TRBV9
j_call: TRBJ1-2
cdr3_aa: ASSPPNYGYT

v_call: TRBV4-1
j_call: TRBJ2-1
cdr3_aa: ASSSRGSVEDNEQF

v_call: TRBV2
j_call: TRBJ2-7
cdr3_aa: ASSVERDPSREQY

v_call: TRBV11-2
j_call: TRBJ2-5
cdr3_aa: ASSYGTLETQY

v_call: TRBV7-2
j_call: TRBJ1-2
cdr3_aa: ASSLGGGTGYGYT

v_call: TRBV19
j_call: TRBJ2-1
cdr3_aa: ASSMTRDPYNEQF

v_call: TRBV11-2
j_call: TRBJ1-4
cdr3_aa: ASSHSGTGDEKLF

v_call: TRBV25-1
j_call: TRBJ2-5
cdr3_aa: ASSEGGGETKTQY

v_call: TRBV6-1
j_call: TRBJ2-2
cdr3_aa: ASSEARGKGQGFAGELF

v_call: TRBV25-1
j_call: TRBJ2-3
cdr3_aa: ASSRGTDTQY

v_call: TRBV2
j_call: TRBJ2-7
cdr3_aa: AGRAGNSYEQY

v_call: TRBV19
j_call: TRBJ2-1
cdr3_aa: ASSIAASSYNEQF

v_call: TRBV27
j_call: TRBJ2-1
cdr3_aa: ASSFLGQNNEQF

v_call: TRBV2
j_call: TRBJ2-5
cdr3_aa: ASRLQVVQETQY

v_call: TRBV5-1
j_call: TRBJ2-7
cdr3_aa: ASSPRTSGFSSYEQY

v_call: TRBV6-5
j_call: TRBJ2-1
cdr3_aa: ASSLGLAGVGNEQF

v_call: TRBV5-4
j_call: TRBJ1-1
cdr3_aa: ASSPRVGNTEAF

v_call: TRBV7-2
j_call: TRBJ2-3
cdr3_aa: ASSLSEGVTQY

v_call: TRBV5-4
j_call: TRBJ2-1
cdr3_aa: ASSLRLADYNEQF

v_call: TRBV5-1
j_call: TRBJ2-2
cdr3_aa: ASSLEPLTGELF

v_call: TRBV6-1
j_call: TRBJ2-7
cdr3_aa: ASRSGEQY

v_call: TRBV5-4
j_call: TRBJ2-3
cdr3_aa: ASSLAVTDTQY

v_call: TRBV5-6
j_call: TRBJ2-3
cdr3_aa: ASSPRTGDTDTQY

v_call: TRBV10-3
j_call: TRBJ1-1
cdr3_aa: AISGTGRGGTEAF

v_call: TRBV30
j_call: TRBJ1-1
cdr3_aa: AWTRPGQGQSAEAF

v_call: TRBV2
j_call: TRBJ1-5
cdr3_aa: ASSEQGLSGQPQH

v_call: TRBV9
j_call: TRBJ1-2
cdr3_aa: ASSVGATGDYGYT

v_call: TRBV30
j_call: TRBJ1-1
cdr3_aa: AWSVSLQNTEAF

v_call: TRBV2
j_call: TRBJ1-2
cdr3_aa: ASSAPSANYGYT